The TCR beta chain described here comes from a study of T-cell reconstitution after alpha-beta-depleted transplantation in children. Study-level points and caveats: Surviving recipient cells, namely T cells and thymic progenitors, were the source of high day-60 TCRbeta diversity in some patients. Several hundred expanded graft clones reportedly gave rise to the alpha-beta T cells present about two months after transplant. A year post-transplant, T-cell counts and diversity derived mostly from newly produced T cells.

About this clonotype: The target antigen is unknown.

Preparation of the TCRbeta library was carried out with unique molecular identifiers. TCRdb analysed the PCR reads with MiXCR anew, one entry per CDR3 protein. Counted here are 450,000 to 600,000 distinct CDR3 sequences, 10% occurring once; the ten biggest clones make up 2%. Germline V lookup: CDR1 SQVTM, CDR2 ANQGSEA. The CDR3 sequence is 19 residues long. The trim removed 6 bases at V and 0 bases at J, leaving 17 bases unmatched. This receptor was identified in a child aged 2 to 9 with inherited bone marrow failure, due to receive a stem cell transplant. The chain couples TRBV29-1 to TRBJ2-1; 10 nucleotides align to TRBD2. The sequenced sample was PBMCs, obtained before TCRalphabeta/CD19-depleted stem cell transplant. CDR3 sequence reads: CSVRRERAGGPSSYNEQFF. CDR3 in DNA: TGCAGCGTGAGGAGGGAGCGAGCGGGAGGGCCGAGCTCCTACAATGAGCAGTTCTTC.